This T cell receptor beta chain was retrieved from a study of vaccination and CD4 T cells after COVID-19. About the research overall: Control cultures received a CEFX pool, an HIV-1 Nef pool, or no peptide.

V lost 6 bases, J lost 1 base, and 3 bases lay in between. CDR3 length equals 11 residues. Germline loops: CDR1 MNHNS, CDR2 SASEGT. Specified treatment: roughly ten-day PBMC culture with coronavirus spike peptide pools or control peptides (ViraFEST assay). ViraFEST expanded antigen-specific T cells with peptide pools, then sequenced TCRs. Details on this clonotype: Its antigen is unidentified.

Cultured CD4+ T cell DNA was sequenced using the Oncomine TCR Beta short-read assay. Cultures of CD4+ T cells served as the source for extracting genomic DNA. TCRdb redid the calling of the PCR reads with MiXCR, one entry per CDR3 protein. This table holds 12,000 or so distinct CDR3 sequences, under 80% found once. Sequences were obtained from CD4+ T cells from blood, cultured in vitro. The sequence derives from a human donor who had recovered from COVID-19. The chain is built from TRBV6-1 and TRBJ1-1; no clear D. In nucleotides, the CDR3 is TGTGCCAGCAGACAGAACACTGAAGCTTTCTTT. Protein: CASRQNTEAFF.